Detailed here is one TCR beta chain. Its antigen is still unknown. The record originates from a study of shared clonotypes between healthy human individuals. Trimming took 0 bases from V and 1 from J, leaving 10 bases between them. Looked up from germline, CDR1 is LGHNA and CDR2 is YNFKEQ. The CDR3 is 16 amino acids. Study-level results: Estimated richness values were generally larger in naive subsets than in memory subsets. Rarefaction demonstrated incomplete sorted-subset sequencing despite large depth.

Donors comprised healthy HIV-negative adults lacking recent acute infections or vaccinations. TCRdb's copy holds only in-frame clones and misses some; the assay was immunoSEQ multiplex PCR. The sample holds 2 million to 3 million clones; more than 85% are singletons and the top ten take more than 0.35%. This sequence originates from a man between 18 and 35 years old in good health. Some clones in this sample may be carry-over from other donors' samples. The sequencing sample was made of naive CD4+ T cells from PBMCs. Stated subset: CD45RA+ positively selected. The rearrangement links TRBV4-2 to TRBJ2-4; D may be TRBD1 or TRBD2 (5 bases each). CDR3 in DNA: TGTGCCAGCAGCCAAGAGGGGACGGTGGCCAAAAACATTCAGTACTTC. Translated, it gives CASSQEGTVAKNIQYF.